This is a list of T cell receptor beta chains from one sample in a study of beta chain features in type 1 diabetes. Repertoires were generated with immunoSEQ multiplex PCR, while TCRdb's copy carries only in-frame clones and drops some. Altogether 860,000 or so clones are present, about 17% being singletons, with the ten largest covering 0.02% to 0.03%. Sequenced: naive CD4+ T cells from blood. These receptors came from a woman under 30 in good health. Both conserved end residues are part of each CDR3. The D gene is left open where the match is weak. Clone size is shown for a subset of rows, as once, few, many or a class of expanded clone.

D gene,J gene,clone size,V gene,CDR3 DNA,CDR3 protein
TRBD1,TRBJ2-7,.,TRBV6-5,TGTGCCAGTCACCCGACAGGGGCCTACGAGCAGTACTTC,CASHPTGAYEQYF
TRBD1,TRBJ2-3,.,TRBV5-1,TGCGCCAGCAGCCAACGGACAGGGGGTGTTAGTGCAGATACGCAGTATTTT,CASSQRTGGVSADTQYF
TRBD2,TRBJ2-3,few,TRBV7-2,TGTGCCAGCAGCTCCCCTAGCGGGCCCACAGATACGCAGTATTTT,CASSSPSGPTDTQYF
.,TRBJ2-3,few,TRBV7-9,TGTGCCAGCAGCTTACGAGAGCGGGGCACAGATACGCAGTATTTT,CASSLRERGTDTQYF
.,TRBJ2-5,.,TRBV16,TGTGCCAGCAGCCATACAGGCGGGGAGACCCAGTACTTC,CASSHTGGETQYF
.,TRBJ2-3,.,TRBV14,TGTGCCAGCACCAAAGGACGGAGCTGGGATACGCAGTATTTT,CASTKGRSWDTQYF
.,TRBJ2-4,.,TRBV6-1,TGTGCCAGCAGACCGGTCGAGCTGGACAAAAACATTCAGTACTTC,CASRPVELDKNIQYF
.,TRBJ2-3,.,TRBV5-6,TGTGCCAGCAGCGGTCCGGGACCAACCGCAGATACGCAGTATTTT,CASSGPGPTADTQYF
TRBD2,TRBJ2-7,.,TRBV6-5,TGTGCCAGCAGTCCCCTTGCGGGAGGGGGCGAGCAGTACTTC,CASSPLAGGGEQYF
.,TRBJ2-4,many,TRBV9,TGTGCCAGCAGCGGGGTAGCCAAAAACATTCAGTACTTC,CASSGVAKNIQYF
.,TRBJ2-7,.,TRBV7-2,TGTGCCAGCAGCCCAGGGGCGACAGCCTACGAGCAGTACTTC,CASSPGATAYEQYF
.,TRBJ2-1,.,TRBV7-2,TGTGCCAGCAGCTTACTGGGAACATACAATGAGCAGTTCTTC,CASSLLGTYNEQFF
.,TRBJ2-1,few,TRBV19,TGTGCCAGTAGAGCTTACCCCTCCTACAATGAGCAGTTCTTC,CASRAYPSYNEQFF
.,TRBJ2-1,.,TRBV5-4,TGTGCCAGCAGCTTTCGGAGCGAATCCTACAATGAGCAGTTCTTC,CASSFRSESYNEQFF
.,TRBJ2-6,many,TRBV28,TGTGCCAGCAGTTTGGTCGGGGCCAACGTCCTGACTTTC,CASSLVGANVLTF
TRBD2,TRBJ2-7,.,TRBV11-2,TGTGCCAGCAGCTTAGGGCTAGCGGGACTCCTCTACTTC,CASSLGLAGLLYF
.,TRBJ1-4,few,TRBV18,TGTGCCAGCTCACCATCCGGGGGAAAACTGTTTTTT,CASSPSGGKLFF
.,TRBJ2-5,few,TRBV19,TGTGCCAGTAGTATAGGGACAAGTCAAGAGACCCAGTACTTC,CASSIGTSQETQYF
.,TRBJ1-1,few,TRBV10-3,TGTGCCATCGGCTCAGGTACACCCACTGAAGCTTTCTTT,CAIGSGTPTEAFF
TRBD2,TRBJ2-3,.,TRBV6-1,TGTGCCAGCGAGGCGACTAGCGGGACCCCGCAGTATTTT,CASEATSGTPQYF
TRBD2,TRBJ2-3,.,TRBV4-3,TGCGCCAGCAGCCAAGATGCGGGCGGGAGAGTGAGCACAGATACGCAGTATTTT,CASSQDAGGRVSTDTQYF
.,TRBJ2-2,.,TRBV7-2,TGTGCCAGCAGCCCAGAGGCCTTGATCGGGGAGCTGTTTTTT,CASSPEALIGELFF
TRBD1,TRBJ2-7,few,TRBV6-1,TGTGCCAGCAGACCCGGGACAGGTCTCTACGAGCAGTACTTC,CASRPGTGLYEQYF
.,TRBJ1-2,few,TRBV6-5,TGTGCCAGCAGTTACGACAGGCTCACATATGGCTACACCTTC,CASSYDRLTYGYTF
TRBD2,TRBJ2-5,.,TRBV11-2,TGTGCCAGCAGCCTCACGCGGGGGGCGGGAGGAACCCAGTACTTC,CASSLTRGAGGTQYF
.,TRBJ2-3,many,TRBV10-3,TGTGCCATCAGTGATGCCCGGTCCACAGATACGCAGTATTTT,CAISDARSTDTQYF
TRBD2,TRBJ2-4,few,TRBV27,TGTGCCAGCAGTCCCTATTCCGCGGGACTAGCGGAGCTAGCCAAAAACATTCAGTACTTC,CASSPYSAGLAELAKNIQYF
.,TRBJ2-5,.,TRBV5-1,TGCGCCAGCAGCTTGGGATTGGTGGGCGGACAAGAGACCCAGTACTTC,CASSLGLVGGQETQYF
.,TRBJ2-3,few,TRBV7-9,TGTGCCAGCAGCTCCAGCGGCACAGATACGCAGTATTTT,CASSSSGTDTQYF
TRBD1,TRBJ2-4,.,TRBV4-1,TGCGCCAGCAGCCCCCAGCCTAGACAGGGGGTAATCATTCAGTACTTC,CASSPQPRQGVIIQYF
.,TRBJ2-1,.,TRBV6-1,TGTGCCAGCATCCGGGACCCCGTGTACAATGAGCAGTTCTTC,CASIRDPVYNEQFF
.,TRBJ1-1,.,TRBV4-1,TGCGCCAGCAGCCAAGTGGTGTCCCGCGCGTTCACTGAAGCTTTCTTT,CASSQVVSRAFTEAFF
TRBD1,TRBJ2-4,few,TRBV4-2,TGTGCCAGCAGCCAAGGGTTATGGGGGCAGGGGGACTTC,CASSQGLWGQGDF
.,TRBJ1-1,few,TRBV4-3,TGCGCCAGCAGCCAAGAGGGGGGAGGGATTGAAGCTTTCTTT,CASSQEGGGIEAFF
.,TRBJ2-5,few,TRBV4-2,TGTGCCAGCAGCCAAGGAAATTACCAAGAGACCCAGTACTTC,CASSQGNYQETQYF
.,TRBJ2-1,once,TRBV7-2,TGTGCCAGCAGCTTAGTTGTCGGGAGCTCCTACAATGAGCAGTTCTTC,CASSLVVGSSYNEQFF
TRBD1,TRBJ1-2,few,TRBV2,TGTGCCAGCAGGGGACAGGGTTATGGCTACACCTTC,CASRGQGYGYTF
.,TRBJ2-1,.,TRBV19,TGTGCCAGTAGTATAGCAGTTCTGCGGAGCTCCTACAATGAGCAGTTCTTC,CASSIAVLRSSYNEQFF
TRBD1,TRBJ1-1,.,TRBV5-6,TGTGCCAGCAGCTACCGGACAGGCCCAGGTAACACTGAAGCTTTCTTT,CASSYRTGPGNTEAFF
TRBD2,TRBJ2-1,few,TRBV4-2,TGTGCCAGCAGCCAAGGGACTAGCCTCTACAATGAGCAGTTCTTC,CASSQGTSLYNEQFF
TRBD2,TRBJ2-1,.,TRBV9,TGTGCCAGCAGCGTAACACTAGCGGGTAACAATGAGCAGTTCTTC,CASSVTLAGNNEQFF
TRBD2,TRBJ2-7,.,TRBV7-8,TGTGCCAGCAGCCCGTCGGGAGGACTAGCCGGTTCCTACGAGCAGTACTTC,CASSPSGGLAGSYEQYF
.,TRBJ2-5,.,TRBV20-1,TGCAGTCCCCACCGAGAGACCCAGTACTTC,CSPHRETQYF
.,TRBJ2-3,.,TRBV5-4,TGTGCCAGCAGTTCGGGAATGAGGGGGAGGACCAAAGATACGCAGTATTTT,CASSSGMRGRTKDTQYF
.,TRBJ2-1,.,TRBV28,TGTGCCAGCAGTCCATACCCCCGGGACTTCAATGAGCAGTTCTTC,CASSPYPRDFNEQFF
.,TRBJ1-2,once,TRBV19,TGTGCCAGCACACAGAGCGGTCAGTCCAACTATGGCTACACCTTC,CASTQSGQSNYGYTF
.,TRBJ2-1,few,TRBV6-5,TGTGCCGTCGGATCCCCTACCTACAATGAGCAGTTCTTC,CAVGSPTYNEQFF
TRBD2,TRBJ2-7,.,TRBV7-9,TGTGCCAGCAGCGCTGGACTAGCGGGACCCCCCTACGAGCAGTACTTC,CASSAGLAGPPYEQYF
.,TRBJ2-7,few,TRBV5-4,TGTGCCAGCAGCTTATGGCAGGGGCGCCCCGAGCAGTACTTC,CASSLWQGRPEQYF
.,TRBJ2-5,.,TRBV7-9,TGTGCCAGCAGCTTTGTACGGGAGACCCAGTACTTC,CASSFVRETQYF
.,TRBJ2-7,few,TRBV6-5,TGTGCCAGCACACAGGGCGGCGAGCAGTACTTC,CASTQGGEQYF
.,TRBJ1-2,.,TRBV7-8,TGTGCCAGCAGCGACCTCAGAGGGGCAAAGGATGGCTACACCTTC,CASSDLRGAKDGYTF
TRBD1,TRBJ1-5,.,TRBV19,TGTGCCAGTAATCCAGGGGGGGCCAATCAGCCCCAGCATTTT,CASNPGGANQPQHF
TRBD1,TRBJ2-3,.,TRBV6-5,TGTGCCAGCAGTTCCCCCAAGACAGGGACAGATACGCAGTATTTT,CASSSPKTGTDTQYF
.,TRBJ2-4,few,TRBV12-5,TGTGCTAGTGGTTTGTCCTCCAGGGGCCTAGCCAAAAACATTCAGTACTTC,CASGLSSRGLAKNIQYF
TRBD2,TRBJ2-2,.,TRBV7-2,TGTGCCAGCAGCTTTCGCGGGGGTAACACCGGGGAGCTGTTTTTT,CASSFRGGNTGELFF
.,TRBJ2-2,.,TRBV6-1,TGTGCCAGCAGCCAGACTAGGAACACCGGGGAGCTGTTTTTT,CASSQTRNTGELFF
.,TRBJ1-1,.,TRBV9,TGTGCCAGCAGACCAGGGGTCCTGAACACTGAAGCTTTCTTT,CASRPGVLNTEAFF
.,TRBJ2-7,.,TRBV5-1,TGCGCCAGCAGCGCCTCCGTTTGGCGGCCATCCTACGAGCAGTACTTC,CASSASVWRPSYEQYF
.,TRBJ2-3,.,TRBV11-2,TGTGCCAGCAGCCGTATTTACAATACGCAGTATTTT,CASSRIYNTQYF